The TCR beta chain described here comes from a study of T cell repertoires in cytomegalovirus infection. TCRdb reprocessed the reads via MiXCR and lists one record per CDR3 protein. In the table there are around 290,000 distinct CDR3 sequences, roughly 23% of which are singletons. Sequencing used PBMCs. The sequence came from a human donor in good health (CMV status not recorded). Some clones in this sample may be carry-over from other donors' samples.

DNA of the CDR3: TGTGCCAGCAGTTATGGGCAGGGTTTCAGGTATGAGCAGTTCTTC. This sequence encodes CASSYGQGFRYEQFF. The chain links TRBV6-2 or TRBV6-3 to TRBJ2-1; tentatively, D is TRBD1 (5 bases). The CDR3 totals 15 residues. Germline CDR1 and CDR2: MNHEY and SVGEGT. Deletions cut 3 bases from V and 8 bases from J, with 17 bases between.